This TCR beta chain was profiled in a study of CD8+CD57+ T cells in acquired aplastic anemia. Study in general: Sorted CD4+ plus CD8+ cells gave DNA averaging roughly 3.2 ug. Healthy donors gave about 10.8 million reads on average for CD4+ cells.

Germline V gives CDR1 LNHNV, CDR2 YYDKDF (reference sequence). This CDR3 has 15 residues. Trimming pared 5 bases from V and 1 base from J, leaving 14 bases between. On this clonotype: Its antigen is unknown.

The use of genomic DNA as template underpinned the TCR beta VDJ and CDR3 profiling. TCRdb itself ran the reads through MiXCR, one entry per CDR3 protein. The sample shows about 68,000 distinct CDR3 sequences, around half of them seen only once. Study results and limitations: Patient and control CD8+ Simpson's diversity was not significantly different. Comparison of patients with controls identified twenty-nine shared CD8+ CDR3 sequences.

The chain couples TRBV15 to TRBJ1-2, with D uncertain. Sequences were obtained from sorted CD4+, CD8+, or CD8+CD57+ T cells (not recorded which) from PBMCs. This clonotype was obtained from a human donor in good health, serving as a control. DNA for the CDR3: TGTGCCACCAGCGAACACCATATTCTTAACTATGGCTACACCTTC. Protein product: CATSEHHILNYGYTF.